The 13 T cell receptor beta chains in this list originate from one sample, sequenced in a study of chemoradiotherapy in HPV16-positive cancers. Using immunoSEQ multiplex PCR, the repertoire was profiled, and TCRdb retains in-frame clones only, with some absent. The profile shows approximately 5,700 clones, approximately 90% of them singletons. The sample consisted of tumor tissue, taken from a patient who underwent chemoradiotherapy. The receptor set was obtained from a human donor with HPV-associated anogenital cancer.

J is TRBJ1-1 and V is TRBV7-3; 12 bases fit TRBD1. The CDR3 spans 14 residues. Per the germline V gene, CDR1 is SGHTA and CDR2 is FQGTGA. With 5 bases clipped from V and 8 bases from J, the junction kept 6 bases outside the gene matches. The CDR3 reads CASSPTGTGGEAFF. Written as DNA, the CDR3 is TGTGCCAGCAGCCCGACCGGGACAGGGGGCGAAGCTTTCTTT.

The chain is built from TRBV15 and TRBJ2-1; either TRBD1 or TRBD2 may supply D (6 bases each). The CDR3 sequence is 13 residues long. Trimming removed 5 bases from V and 8 bases from J, with 13 bases in between. Germline V gene data show CDR1 as LNHNV and CDR2 as YYDKDF (reference sequence). CDR3 in DNA: TGTGCCACCAGCGAGGGGGGTGCCTATGAGCAGTTCTTC. As protein: CATSEGGAYEQFF.

This clone was detected only once. The chain combines TRBV11-2 with TRBJ2-3, with D hard to call. Trimming pared 5 bases from V and 3 bases from J, leaving 12 bases between. The CDR3 consists of 14 residues. Germline V lookup: CDR1 SGHAT, CDR2 FQNNGV. The CDR3: CASSVRTRTDTQYF. CDR3 in DNA: TGTGCCAGCAGCGTACGGACGAGGACAGATACGCAGTATTTT.

The chain employs TRBV6-5 and TRBJ2-1, with 15 bases that match TRBD2. There are 15 residues in the CDR3. CDR1 is MNHEY and CDR2 is SVGAGI in the germline V gene. V shed 6 bases, J shed 10 bases, and the junction held 7 bases outside the gene matches. The CDR3: CASRLGLAGGGEQFF. CDR3 DNA sequence: TGTGCCAGCAGATTGGGACTAGCGGGAGGTGGGGAGCAGTTCTTC.

The rearrangement joins TRBV9 to TRBJ1-3; 11 nucleotides line up with TRBD1. Germline CDR1 SGDLS, CDR2 YYNGEE. V shed 4 bases and J 1 base; nucleotides not matched to a gene: 7. The CDR3 contains 17 residues. The CDR3 DNA follows: TGTGCCAGCAGCACCGGACAGGGGGCAATATCTGGAAACACCATATATTTT. This encodes CASSTGQGAISGNTIYF.

The rearrangement links TRBV7-6 to TRBJ2-3; 11 nucleotides align to TRBD2. After removal of 5 bases from V and 6 bases from J, the junction contained 10 bases not matched to a gene. Germline CDR1 is SGHVS and CDR2 is FNYEAQ. The CDR3 has 16 amino acids. In DNA, the CDR3 is TGTGCCAGCAGCCGTGTGCTAGCGGGAGGTGGGGATACGCAGTATTTT. Translation gives CASSRVLAGGGDTQYF.

The chain is built from TRBV5-5 and TRBJ2-7, with D hard to call. Trimming cost V 2 bases and J 3 bases, with 9 bases left between them. CDR1 and CDR2 from the germline V gene are SGHKS and YYEKEE (reference sequence). The CDR3 contains 13 residues. The CDR3: CASSFEGIYEQYF. The CDR3 region has the DNA TGTGCCAGCAGCTTTGAAGGGATCTACGAGCAGTACTTC.

The chain uses TRBV19 and TRBJ1-2; 8 bases map to TRBD1. Trimming took 7 bases from V and 8 from J; bases not matched to a gene: 3. From germline, CDR1 is LNHDA and CDR2 SQIVND (reference sequence). The CDR3 loop spans 11 amino acids. The CDR3 coding sequence is TGTGCCAGTATGGGGACAGGCGGCTACACCTTC. As protein: CASMGTGGYTF. Looking up the rest from reference TRBV19 and TRBJ1-2 gives the full variable domain: DGGITQSPKYLFRKEGQNVTLSCEQNLNHDAMYWYRQDPGQGLRLIYYSQIVNDFQKGDIAEGYSVSREKKESFPLTVTSAQKNPTAFYLCASMGTGGYTFGSGTRLTVV.

V is TRBV5-1 and J is TRBJ2-5, with D tentatively TRBD1 or TRBD2 (5 bases each). Germline V gene lookup returns CDR1 SGHRS and CDR2 YFSETQ. Trimming removed 2 bases from V and 2 bases from J, with 13 bases in between. The CDR3 consists of 15 residues. For the CDR3, the DNA is TGCGCCAGCAGCTTTGGGGGAAACGGGCAAGAGACCCAGTACTTC. Amino acids: CASSFGGNGQETQYF.

The CDR3 DNA reads TGTGCCAGCAGTTACTCGACGCCAGGCACAGATACGCAGTATTTT. It encodes CASSYSTPGTDTQYF. The gene calls are TRBV6-6 and TRBJ2-3, with D uncertain. The V end lost 0 bases, the J end lost 1 base, and 8 bases lay between the germline ends. This CDR3 comprises 15 residues. Germline V gene sequence: CDR1 MNHNY, CDR2 SVGAGI (reference sequence).

This chain connects TRBV2 to TRBJ2-2; 10 bases are a match to TRBD2. This CDR3 comprises 14 residues. The germline CDR1 and CDR2 sequences are SNHLY and FYNNEI. J lost 8 bases, V lost 8 bases, and 8 bases had no gene match. This CDR3 reads CASGPLAGVGELFF. CDR3 DNA: TGTGCCAGCGGGCCTCTAGCGGGAGTGGGGGAGCTGTTTTTT.

This chain joins TRBV6-1 and TRBJ2-1; 10 positions agree with TRBD2. The length of the CDR3 is 16 residues. J gave up 7 bases and V 2 bases, and 8 bases lay outside the gene matches. The germline V gene encodes CDR1 MNHNS and CDR2 SASEGT. CDR3 residues: CASSELLAGSVNEQFF. DNA of the CDR3: TGTGCCAGCAGTGAACTACTAGCGGGAAGCGTAAATGAGCAGTTCTTC.

The V gene is TRBV5-1, the J gene TRBJ2-7; D might be TRBD1 (6 bases). Per germline, CDR1 SGHRS and CDR2 YFSETQ. The V end lost 4 bases, the J end lost 1 base, and 9 bases lay between the germline ends. This CDR3 spans 13 amino acids. The CDR3: CASSQDSSYEQYF. CDR3 coding DNA: TGCGCCAGCAGCCAGGACAGTTCCTACGAGCAGTACTTC.